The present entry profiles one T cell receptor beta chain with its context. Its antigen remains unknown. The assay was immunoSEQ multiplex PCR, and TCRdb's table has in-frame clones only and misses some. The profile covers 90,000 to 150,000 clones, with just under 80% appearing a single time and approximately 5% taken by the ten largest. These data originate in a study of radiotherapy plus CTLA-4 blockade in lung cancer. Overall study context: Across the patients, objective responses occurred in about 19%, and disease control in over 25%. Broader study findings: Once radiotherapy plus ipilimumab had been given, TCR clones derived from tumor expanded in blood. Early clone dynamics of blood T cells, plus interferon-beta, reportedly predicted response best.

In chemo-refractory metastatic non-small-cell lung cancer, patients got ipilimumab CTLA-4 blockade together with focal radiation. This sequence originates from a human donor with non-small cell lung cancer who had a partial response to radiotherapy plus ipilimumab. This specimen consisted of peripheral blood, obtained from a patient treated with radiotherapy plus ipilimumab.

CDR3 coding DNA: TGTGCCAGCAGCTTAGATTGGCTAGCGGGGGGTAGTGAGCAGTTCTTC. It yields the protein CASSLDWLAGGSEQFF. This sequence joins TRBV11-3 and TRBJ2-1; TRBD2 matches 11 bases. J was trimmed by 9 bases and V by 0 bases; bases with no gene match: 7. In germline, CDR1 is SGHNT, CDR2 YENEEA. This CDR3 contains 16 residues.